These 14 T cell receptor beta chains originate from one sample sequenced in a study of shared clonotypes between healthy human individuals. The table came from immunoSEQ multiplex PCR; TCRdb's copy has only in-frame clones and leaves some out. The repertoire consists of about 2 million clones, with 85% to 95% occurring once and the leading ten covering around 0.13%. Source material: naive CD4+ T cells sorted from blood. Sample subset: CD45RA+ positively selected. The receptors were gathered from a man aged 18-30 years in good health.

The chain carries TRBV5-4 and TRBJ1-1; 7 bases map to TRBD1. The CDR3 length is 15 residues. Germline V lookup: CDR1 SGHNT, CDR2 YYREEE (reference sequence). Trimming at V came to 4 bases and at J to 3 bases, leaving 9 bases not matched to a gene. The CDR3 reads CASSLISRGDTEAFF. Here the CDR3 DNA reads TGTGCCAGCAGCCTTATTAGCAGGGGGGACACTGAAGCTTTCTTT.

The gene calls are TRBV10-3 and TRBJ2-7, with TRBD1 matching 7 bases. The CDR3 spans 14 residues. The V gene end was trimmed by 2 bases and the J gene end by 4 bases; junction bases not matched to a gene: 5. CDR1 and CDR2 from the germline V gene are ENHRY and SYGVKD. CDR3 sequence reads: CAISEPGTDYEQYF. DNA for the CDR3: TGTGCCATCAGTGAGCCCGGGACAGATTACGAGCAGTACTTC.

Details on this clone: The sample contains more than one DNA sequence encoding this CDR3. The CDR3 here is CASSPPGLGNQPQHF. The CDR3 bases are TGTGCCAGCTCACCACCGGGTTTGGGCAATCAGCCCCAGCATTTT. The rearrangement links TRBV18 to TRBJ1-5; D is ambiguous. Germline V gene sequence: CDR1 KGHSH, CDR2 LQKENI. V was trimmed by 0 bases and J by 2 bases, leaving 8 bases between them. The CDR3 covers 15 residues.

The rearrangement uses TRBV27 and TRBJ2-4; D gene unclear. Looked up from germline, CDR1 is MNHEY and CDR2 is SMNVEV (reference sequence). The V and J ends lost 4 bases and 7 bases respectively, with 14 bases between them. The CDR3 consists of 14 residues. The CDR3 protein is CASSSRGEGNIQYF. For the CDR3, the DNA is TGTGCCAGCAGTTCGAGAGGAGAAGGGAACATTCAGTACTTC.

The chain uses TRBV18 and TRBJ2-6; TRBD2 matches at 13 bases. Germline V CDR1 and CDR2: KGHSH, LQKENI. V lost 3 bases, J lost 3 bases, and 2 bases stayed unmatched. The CDR3 spans 17 residues. CDR3 in amino acids: CASSPRLAGGGANVLTF. The CDR3, as DNA: TGTGCCAGCTCACCCAGACTAGCGGGAGGTGGGGCCAACGTCCTGACTTTC.

Details on this clone: At one end, the junction sequence differs from germline, possibly due to a read error. The chain has TRBV7-7 and TRBJ2-5, with D hard to call. The CDR3 has 12 amino acids. The V gene's germline CDR1 is SSHAT and CDR2 FNYEAQ (reference sequence). In DNA, the CDR3 is TGTGCTAGCAGCTTAGGTCCGGCTCCTCAGTACTTC. Protein: CASSLGPAPQYF. Together with reference TRBV7-7 and TRBJ2-5, the CDR3 gives the full variable domain: GAGVSQSPRYKVTKRGQDVTLRCDPISSHATLYWYQQALGQGPEFLTYFNYEAQPDKSGLPSDRFSAERPEGSISTLTIQRTEQRDSAMYRCASSLGPAPQYFGPGTRLLVL.

The CDR3 is CASSENGGGEYNEQFF. The CDR3 DNA follows: TGTGCCAGCAGTGAAAACGGCGGGGGCGAATACAATGAGCAGTTCTTC. V usage is TRBV2 and J usage is TRBJ2-1; D may be TRBD2 (7 bases). The length of the CDR3 is 16 residues. In germline, CDR1 is SNHLY, CDR2 FYNNEI. Deletions cut 2 bases from V and 4 bases from J, with 15 bases between.

A note on this clone: Other DNA sequences in this specimen translate into the identical CDR3. The rearrangement uses TRBV6-1 and TRBJ2-1, with D possibly matching TRBD2 (5 bases). V was pared by 2 bases and J by 6 bases, with 8 bases between. The germline V gene has CDR1 MNHNS and CDR2 SASEGT. The CDR3 consists of 13 residues. CDR3 amino acids: CASSESGSNEQFF. For the CDR3, the DNA is TGTGCCAGCAGTGAATCGGGGTCCAATGAGCAGTTCTTC.

This rearrangement joins TRBV6-1 to TRBJ1-6; TRBD1 is a possible D gene (6 bases). Germline V gene lookup returns CDR1 MNHNS and CDR2 SASEGT. The ends were cut back, 1 base at V and 8 bases at J, with 12 bases in the middle. This CDR3 is 15 amino acids long. This chain's CDR3 is CASSEDGRGHSPLHF. The CDR3, as DNA: TGTGCCAGCAGTGAAGATGGCAGGGGCCATTCACCCCTCCACTTT.

This clone was seen just once. This rearrangement joins TRBV9 to TRBJ1-1, with D uncertain. CDR1 and CDR2 (germline): SGDLS, YYNGEE. V lost 0 bases, J lost 6 bases, and 9 bases lay in between. The CDR3 runs to 13 residues. The CDR3 loop reads CASSVATTSEAFF. The DNA for the CDR3 is TGTGCCAGCAGCGTAGCTACGACATCTGAAGCTTTCTTT.

A remark on this clone: The germline gene is not matched at one end of the junction; a read error may be the cause. The gene calls are TRBV5-6 and TRBJ2-7; tentatively, D is TRBD1 or TRBD2 (5 bases each). Germline V CDR1 and CDR2: SGHDT, YYEEEE. The CDR3 sequence is 13 residues long. The CDR3 DNA reads TGTGCCAGCAGTTTGGGACGTCAGGGCGAGCAGTACTTC. Encoded protein: CASSLGRQGEQYF.

The chain employs TRBV6-5 and TRBJ2-7; TRBD1 might be the D (6 bases). Germline loops: CDR1 MNHEY, CDR2 SVGAGI. The CDR3 is 14 amino acids. The CDR3 DNA sequence: TGTGGGACGCGCCGAGGGCAGGGGAGTTACGAGCAGTACTTC. Amino acid sequence: CGTRRGQGSYEQYF.

This clone was seen once. The chain employs TRBV4-1 and TRBJ2-5; a possible D gene is TRBD1 (5 bases). Germline V gives CDR1 MGHRA, CDR2 YSYEKL. Between the trimmed V and J ends, which lost 3 bases and 2 bases, there was a span of 19 bases. The CDR3 is 17 amino acids. CDR3 sequence (DNA): TGCGCCAGCAGCCAGCCCCGCAACCAGGGCGCACAAGAGACCCAGTACTTC. Amino acid sequence: CASSQPRNQGAQETQYF.

J is TRBJ1-5 and V is TRBV27; the match to TRBD1 covers 7 bases. The junction had 8 bases not matched to a gene; V was cut back by 10 bases and J by 5 bases. Germline CDR1 reads MNHEY; CDR2 reads SMNVEV (reference sequence). The length of the CDR3 is 13 residues. The DNA for the CDR3 is TGTGCCACCTCCCGGGACAGAGATCAGCCCCAGCATTTT. It is translated as CATSRDRDQPQHF.